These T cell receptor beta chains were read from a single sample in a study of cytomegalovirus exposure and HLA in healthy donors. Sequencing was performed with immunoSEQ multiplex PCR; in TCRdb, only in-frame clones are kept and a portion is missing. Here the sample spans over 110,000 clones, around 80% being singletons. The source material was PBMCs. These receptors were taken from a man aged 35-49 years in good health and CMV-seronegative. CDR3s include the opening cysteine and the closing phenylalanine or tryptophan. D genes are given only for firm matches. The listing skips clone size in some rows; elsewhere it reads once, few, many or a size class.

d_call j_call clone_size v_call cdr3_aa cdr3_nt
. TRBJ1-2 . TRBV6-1 CASSAPGHSGYGYTF TGTGCCAGCAGTGCCCCGGGACATTCGGGCTATGGCTACACCTTC
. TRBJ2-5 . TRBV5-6 CASSFLRDSLQETQYF TGTGCCAGCAGCTTTTTGCGGGACAGTCTACAAGAGACCCAGTACTTC
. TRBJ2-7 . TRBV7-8 CASSLLTGSGEQYF TGTGCCAGCAGCTTGCTAACAGGGAGTGGAGAGCAGTACTTC
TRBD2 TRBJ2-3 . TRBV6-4 CASSDSATSGPTDTQYF TGTGCCAGCAGTGACTCCGCGACTAGCGGACCCACAGATACGCAGTATTTT
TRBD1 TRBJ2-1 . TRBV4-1 CASSKSDRGYLDEQFF TGCGCCAGCAGCAAATCCGACAGGGGGTACTTGGATGAGCAGTTCTTC
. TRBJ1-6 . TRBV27 CASSLLLAASSPLHF TGTGCCAGCAGTTTACTGCTAGCAGCCAGTTCACCCCTCCACTTT
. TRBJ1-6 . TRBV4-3 CASSQGLRNSPLHF TGCGCCAGCAGCCAAGGTCTGAGGAATTCACCCCTCCACTTT
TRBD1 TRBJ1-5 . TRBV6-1 CASSEAGQGAFQPQHF TGTGCCAGCAGTGAAGCAGGACAGGGGGCTTTTCAGCCCCAGCATTTT
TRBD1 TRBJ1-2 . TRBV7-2 CASSSQTGKVDGYTF TGTGCCAGCAGCTCTCAGACAGGGAAGGTTGATGGCTACACCTTC
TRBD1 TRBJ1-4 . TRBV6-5 CASRNTGGINEKLFF TGTGCCAGCAGGAATACAGGGGGGATTAATGAAAAACTGTTTTTT
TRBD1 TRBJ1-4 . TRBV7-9 CASSSLGTENEKLFF TGTGCCAGCAGCTCCCTCGGGACAGAGAATGAAAAACTGTTTTTT
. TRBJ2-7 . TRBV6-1 CASSEVRISTRDEQYF TGTGCCAGCAGTGAAGTCAGGATAAGCACAAGAGACGAGCAGTACTTC
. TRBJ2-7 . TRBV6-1 CASSETVLYEQYF TGTGCCAGCAGCGAAACAGTCCTCTACGAGCAGTACTTC
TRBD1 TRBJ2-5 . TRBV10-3 CAIKDRAQETQYF TGTGCCATCAAGGACAGGGCACAAGAGACCCAGTACTTC
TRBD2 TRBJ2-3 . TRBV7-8 CASSYTSGGAGDTQYF TGTGCCAGCAGCTACACTAGCGGGGGGGCTGGAGATACGCAGTATTTT
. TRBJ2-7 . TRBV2 CASSNRDSSYEQYF TGTGCCAGCAGTAACCGGGACTCCTCCTACGAGCAGTACTTC
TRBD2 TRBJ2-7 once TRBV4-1 CASSTTSDYEQYF TGCGCCAGCAGCACTACTAGCGACTACGAGCAGTACTTC
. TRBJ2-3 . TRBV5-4 CASSLSGVGTDTQYF TGTGCCAGCAGCTTGTCGGGAGTGGGGACAGATACGCAGTATTTT
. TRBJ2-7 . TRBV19 CASSISIAQVNEQYF TGTGCCAGTAGTATAAGTATCGCACAGGTGAACGAGCAGTACTTC
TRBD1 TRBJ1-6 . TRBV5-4 CASSYETGRNSPLHF TGTGCCAGCAGCTACGAGACAGGGCGCAATTCACCCCTCCACTTT
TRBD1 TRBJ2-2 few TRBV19 CASSQTGSTGELFF TGTGCCAGTAGCCAGACAGGGAGCACCGGGGAGCTGTTTTTT
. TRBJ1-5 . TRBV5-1 CASRPDSSNQPQHF TGCGCCAGCAGACCCGACAGTAGCAATCAGCCCCAGCATTTT
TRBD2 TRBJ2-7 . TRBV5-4 CASSLASGSSYEQYF TGTGCCAGCAGCTTGGCTAGCGGGAGCTCCTACGAGCAGTACTTC
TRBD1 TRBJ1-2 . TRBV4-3 CASSQGDSSQRGYTF TGCGCCAGCAGCCAAGGGGACAGCAGCCAGAGGGGCTACACCTTC
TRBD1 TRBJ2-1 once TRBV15 CATSRVTGVRVYNEQFF TGTGCCACCAGCAGAGTTACAGGGGTGAGGGTTTACAATGAGCAGTTCTTC
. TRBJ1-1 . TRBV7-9 CASSSFDRLNTEAFF TGTGCCAGCAGCTCATTCGACAGATTAAACACTGAAGCTTTCTTT
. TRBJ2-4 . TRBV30 CAWRAGTNIQYF TGTGCCTGGAGGGCAGGGACTAACATTCAGTACTTC
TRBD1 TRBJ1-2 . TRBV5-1 CASSLGTGEDYGYTF TGCGCCAGCAGCCTAGGGACAGGGGAAGACTATGGCTACACCTTC
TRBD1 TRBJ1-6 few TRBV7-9 CASSPGQASSPLHF TGTGCCAGCAGCCCCGGACAGGCTTCGTCACCCCTCCACTTT
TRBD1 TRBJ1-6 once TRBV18 CASSADRENSPLHF TGTGCCAGCTCGGCGGACAGGGAAAATTCACCCCTCCACTTT
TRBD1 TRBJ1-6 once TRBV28 CASSRIIDRGLYNSPLHF TGTGCCAGCAGCCGGATTATTGACAGGGGGCTTTATAATTCACCCCTCCACTTT
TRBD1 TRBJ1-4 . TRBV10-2 CASRSTGTSEKLFF TGCGCCAGCAGGTCGACAGGGACGAGCGAAAAACTGTTTTTT
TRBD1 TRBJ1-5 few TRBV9 CASRGQGAMSNQPQHF TGTGCCAGCAGAGGACAGGGGGCTATGAGCAATCAGCCCCAGCATTTT
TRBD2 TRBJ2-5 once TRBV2 CASGKRGAGETQYF TGTGCCAGCGGGAAGCGGGGGGCAGGAGAGACCCAGTACTTC
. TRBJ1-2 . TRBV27 CASTPDSTLAYGYTF TGTGCCAGCACCCCGGATAGCACGCTCGCCTATGGCTACACCTTC
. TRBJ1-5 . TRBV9 CASSPDRSSNQPQHF TGTGCCAGCAGCCCGGACAGATCAAGCAATCAGCCCCAGCATTTT
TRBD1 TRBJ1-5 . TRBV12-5 CASGLGPGQGMRNQPQHF TGTGCTAGTGGTTTGGGACCGGGACAGGGTATGCGCAATCAGCCCCAGCATTTT
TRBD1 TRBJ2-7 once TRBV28 CASSSSGDRGSYEQYF TGTGCCAGCAGTTCATCCGGGGACAGGGGTTCCTACGAGCAGTACTTC
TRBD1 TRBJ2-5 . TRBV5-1 CASSSGQGRETQYF TGCGCCAGCAGCTCGGGACAGGGGAGAGAGACCCAGTACTTC
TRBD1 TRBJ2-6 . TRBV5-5 CASSFGTGAGANVLTF TGTGCCAGCAGCTTTGGGACAGGGGCTGGGGCCAACGTCCTGACTTTC
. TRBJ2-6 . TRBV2 CASSVQGASAANVLTF TGTGCCAGCAGTGTACAGGGCGCTTCGGCGGCCAACGTCCTGACTTTC
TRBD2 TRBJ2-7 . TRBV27 CASSLAGAYEQYF TGTGCCAGCAGTTTAGCGGGGGCCTACGAGCAGTACTTC
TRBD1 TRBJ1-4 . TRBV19 CASLGTGGSEEKLFF TGTGCCAGCCTCGGGACAGGGGGAAGCGAAGAAAAACTGTTTTTT
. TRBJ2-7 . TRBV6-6 CASSWGGQGPDEQYF TGTGCCAGCAGTTGGGGAGGACAAGGCCCGGACGAGCAGTACTTC
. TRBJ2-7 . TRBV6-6 CASSYKSSGLLKEQYF TGTGCCAGCAGTTATAAGTCGAGCGGCTTATTAAAGGAGCAGTACTTC
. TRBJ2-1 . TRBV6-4 CASSLRGDSYNEQFF TGTGCCAGCAGTTTGCGGGGTGACTCCTACAATGAGCAGTTCTTC
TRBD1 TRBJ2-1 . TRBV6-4 CASSQEDRDNEQFF TGTGCCAGCAGCCAAGAAGACAGGGACAATGAGCAGTTCTTC